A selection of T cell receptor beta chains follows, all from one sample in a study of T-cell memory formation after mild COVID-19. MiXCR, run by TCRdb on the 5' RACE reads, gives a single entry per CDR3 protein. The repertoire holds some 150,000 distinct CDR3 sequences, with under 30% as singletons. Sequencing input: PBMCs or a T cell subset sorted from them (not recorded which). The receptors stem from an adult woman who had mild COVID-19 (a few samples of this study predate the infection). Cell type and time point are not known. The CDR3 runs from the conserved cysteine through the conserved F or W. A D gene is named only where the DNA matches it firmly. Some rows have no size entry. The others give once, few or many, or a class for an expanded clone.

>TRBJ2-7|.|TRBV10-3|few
CAISEGGSEQYF
TGTGCCATCAGTGAAGGTGGATCCGAGCAGTACTTC
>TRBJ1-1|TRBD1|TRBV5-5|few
CASTLVLGTENTEAFF
TGTGCCAGCACCCTGGTTCTTGGGACAGAGAACACTGAAGCTTTCTTT
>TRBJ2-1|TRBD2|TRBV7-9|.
CASSWSGSRVNEQFF
TGTGCCAGCAGCTGGAGCGGGAGCCGGGTCAATGAGCAGTTCTTC
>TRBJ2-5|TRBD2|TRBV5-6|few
CASSLMGREGQETQYF
TGTGCCAGCAGCCTGATGGGGCGGGAGGGCCAAGAGACCCAGTACTTC
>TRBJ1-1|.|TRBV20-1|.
CSASGDSSHTEAFF
TGCAGTGCTAGCGGGGACTCATCCCATACTGAAGCTTTCTTT
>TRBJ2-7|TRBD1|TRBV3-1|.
CASSQEGQKTYEQYF
TGTGCCAGCAGCCAAGAGGGACAGAAGACCTACGAGCAGTACTTC
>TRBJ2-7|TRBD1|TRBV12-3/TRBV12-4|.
CASSPTDRGYEQYF
TGTGCCAGCAGTCCTACGGACAGGGGGTACGAGCAGTACTTC
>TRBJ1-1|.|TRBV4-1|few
CASSQGGGGLDTEAFF
TGCGCCAGCAGCCAAGGTGGCGGGGGCTTGGATACTGAAGCTTTCTTT
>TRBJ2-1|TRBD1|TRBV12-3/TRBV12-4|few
CASSRQGSPSYNEQFF
TGTGCCAGCAGTAGACAGGGGTCCCCCTCCTACAATGAGCAGTTCTTC
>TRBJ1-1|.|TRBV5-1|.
CASSLEQGRSTAFF
TGCGCCAGCAGCTTGGAACAGGGTCGGAGTACAGCTTTCTTT
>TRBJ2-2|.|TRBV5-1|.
CASSLALRELAGELFF
TGCGCCAGCAGCTTGGCCCTCAGGGAGCTCGCCGGGGAGCTGTTTTTT
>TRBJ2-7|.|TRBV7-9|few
CASSLRGPAYEQYF
TGTGCCAGCTCCTTAAGAGGGCCGGCCTACGAGCAGTACTTC
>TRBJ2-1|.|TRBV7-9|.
CASSDGRLYNEQFF
TGTGCCAGCAGCGACGGACGCCTCTACAATGAGCAGTTCTTC
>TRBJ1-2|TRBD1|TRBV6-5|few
CASSYSTGLVGYGYTF
TGTGCCAGCAGTTACTCGACAGGGCTTGTCGGCTATGGCTACACCTTC
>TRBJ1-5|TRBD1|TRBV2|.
CASGGQGEMPQHF
TGTGCCAGTGGAGGACAGGGGGAAATGCCCCAGCATTTT
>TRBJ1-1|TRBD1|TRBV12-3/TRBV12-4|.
CASSTYRGENTEAFF
TGTGCCAGCAGTACTTACAGGGGCGAGAACACTGAAGCTTTCTTT
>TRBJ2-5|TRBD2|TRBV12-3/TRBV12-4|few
CASSKTSGGGETQYF
TGTGCCAGCAGTAAGACTAGCGGCGGGGGAGAGACCCAGTACTTC